Following are 17 T cell receptor beta chains from one sample sequenced in a study of CD8+CD57+ T cells in acquired aplastic anemia. Profiling that covered TCR beta VDJ and CDR3 relied on genomic DNA as its template. TCRdb re-analysed the reads in MiXCR, keeping a single row per CDR3 protein. The sample yields 200,000 or so distinct CDR3 sequences, around 66% seen once. Sequencing input: sorted CD4+, CD8+, or CD8+CD57+ T cells (not recorded which) from PBMCs. All receptors derive from a human donor with severe aplastic anemia or a healthy control (not recorded which).

This clonotype was seen repeatedly, ten times or more. The chain uses TRBV13 and TRBJ2-5; D uncertain. Trimming pared 2 bases from V and 5 bases from J, leaving 6 bases between. In germline, CDR1 is PRHDT, CDR2 FYEKMQ (reference sequence). The CDR3 is 12 residues long. The CDR3: CASSLSSETQYF. The CDR3 DNA reads TGTGCCAGCAGCTTAAGTTCGGAGACCCAGTACTTC.

This chain uses TRBV5-1 with TRBJ2-7; TRBD2 agrees at 7 bases. V lost 4 bases to trimming and J lost 6 bases; unmatched junction nucleotides: 19. The CDR3 covers 17 residues. Per the germline V gene, CDR1 is SGHRS and CDR2 is YFSETQ. The CDR3 loop is CASSPVGGGRTRGEQYF. As DNA, the CDR3 is TGCGCCAGCAGCCCCGTCGGCGGCGGCCGGACTAGGGGCGAGCAGTACTTC.

The chain uses TRBV29-1 and TRBJ2-1; 13 nucleotides agree with TRBD2. Germline CDR1 is SQVTM and CDR2 is ANQGSEA. V lost 7 bases and J lost 8; bases outside the gene matches: 11. CDR3 length: 15 amino acids. In nucleotides, the CDR3 is TGCAGCGCCGCATCCGGGACTAGCGGGATTGATGAGCAGTTCTTC. Protein product: CSAASGTSGIDEQFF.

The genes are TRBV10-3 and TRBJ2-7, with a tentative D call TRBD1 (5 bases). Looked up from germline, CDR1 is ENHRY and CDR2 is SYGVKD. V was cut by 3 bases and J by 4 bases, with 16 bases left in between. The CDR3 loop spans 15 amino acids. The CDR3 is CAISDNPDIQYEQYF. The CDR3 DNA reads as TGTGCCATCAGTGACAACCCGGACATCCAATACGAGCAGTACTTC.

J is TRBJ2-3 and V is TRBV5-1; D call uncertain. Looked up from germline, CDR1 is SGHRS and CDR2 is YFSETQ. Trimming removed 4 bases at V and 6 bases at J, with 9 bases between. This CDR3 has 12 residues. The CDR3 DNA follows: TGCGCCAGCAGCGTGAACACGGATACGCAGTATTTT. It encodes CASSVNTDTQYF.

In its sample, this clonotype was seen many times. The chain recombines TRBV5-1 with TRBJ1-5, with 11 nucleotides matching TRBD1. Germline assignment: CDR1 SGHRS and CDR2 YFSETQ. CDR3 length: 19 residues. V gave up 4 bases and J gave up 6 bases; unmatched junction bases: 18. The DNA of the CDR3 is TGCGCCAGCAGCGGACCCCGGACGGGACAGGGGGGAGGTATTCAGCCCCAGCATTTT. Translated, it gives CASSGPRTGQGGGIQPQHF.

The chain links TRBV9 to TRBJ1-1, with unresolved D. Germline lookup yields CDR1 SGDLS and CDR2 YYNGEE. This CDR3 is built from 12 residues. Trimming cost V 7 bases and J 0 bases, with 7 bases left between them. CDR3 region: CASGGLNTEAFF. CDR3 coding DNA: TGTGCCAGCGGTGGGTTGAACACTGAAGCTTTCTTT.

This clonotype was counted a few times. V and J are TRBV7-9 and TRBJ2-4; the match to TRBD2 covers 14 bases. From germline, CDR1 is SEHNR and CDR2 FQNEAQ (reference sequence). The CDR3 is made up of 17 amino acids. V gave up 5 bases and J gave up 6 bases; unmatched junction bases: 9. This chain's CDR3 is CASSPWTSGGRGNIQYF. CDR3 DNA sequence: TGTGCCAGCAGCCCGTGGACTAGCGGGGGGCGTGGAAACATTCAGTACTTC.

With regard to this clonotype: A much larger clone differs by one base, so this may be a read error. This rearrangement joins TRBV4-2 to TRBJ2-7, with 10 bases identical to TRBD1. The V segment lost 4 bases and the J segment 7 bases; nucleotides outside the gene matches: 7. Germline loops: CDR1 LGHNA, CDR2 YNFKEQ. The CDR3 runs to 14 residues. CDR3 sequence reads: CASSLDRGPREQYF. CDR3 coding DNA: TGTGCCAGCAGCCTTGACAGGGGGCCGAGGGAGCAGTACTTC.

The chain couples TRBV29-1 to TRBJ2-6; 7 nucleotides line up with TRBD2. Germline V gene sequence: CDR1 SQVTM, CDR2 ANQGSEA. With V trimmed by 3 bases and J by 0 bases, 5 bases remained unmatched. The CDR3 length is 16 residues. CDR3 DNA: TGCAGCGTTGAGGTAGCGGGTTACTCTGGGGCCAACGTCCTGACTTTC. It encodes CSVEVAGYSGANVLTF. Full variable domain (rest looked up from reference TRBV29-1 and TRBJ2-6): SAVISQKPSRDICQRGTSLTIQCQVDSQVTMMFWYRQQPGQSLTLIATANQGSEATYESGFVIDKFPISRPNLTFSTLTVSNMSPEDSSIYLCSVEVAGYSGANVLTFGAGSRLTVL.

The chain combines TRBV9 with TRBJ2-7; D perhaps matches TRBD2 (6 bases). The germline V gene has CDR1 SGDLS and CDR2 YYNGEE. The V and J ends lost 0 bases and 2 bases respectively, with 12 bases between them. There are 15 residues in the CDR3. CDR3 in DNA: TGTGCCAGCAGCGTAGGAGGTCTAGCGACCTACGAGCAGTACTTC. This codes for CASSVGGLATYEQYF. The entire variable domain, with the rest obtained from reference TRBV9 and TRBJ2-7, is as follows: DSGVTQTPKHLITATGQRVTLRCSPRSGDLSVYWYQQSLDQGLQFLIQYYNGEERAKGNILERFSAQQFPDLHSELNLSSLELGDSALYFCASSVGGLATYEQYFGPGTRLTVT.

This clonotype was counted between two and nine times. This sequence joins TRBV25-1 and TRBJ2-5; D is unresolved. The CDR3 has 14 amino acids. Trimming took 3 bases from V and 4 from J, leaving 12 bases between them. From germline, CDR1 is MGHDK and CDR2 SYGVNS. The CDR3 reads CASSDDLSPETQYF. The CDR3 DNA follows: TGTGCCAGCAGTGATGACCTTAGCCCAGAGACCCAGTACTTC.

The gene calls are TRBV9 and TRBJ1-1; 8 nucleotides agree with TRBD1. In germline, CDR1 is SGDLS, CDR2 YYNGEE. The J segment lost 4 bases and the V segment lost 3 bases, leaving 5 bases of the junction unmatched. The CDR3 has 14 residues. The CDR3 DNA reads TGTGCCAGCAGCGGATGGACAGGGAGCACTGAAGCTTTCTTT. It translates to CASSGWTGSTEAFF.

Ten or more counts support this clonotype. This chain connects TRBV9 to TRBJ1-1, with D perhaps matching TRBD1 (5 bases). The germline V and J ends were trimmed by 4 bases and 6 bases, with 16 bases remaining between them. The CDR3 has 14 residues. The V gene's germline CDR1 is SGDLS and CDR2 YYNGEE. CDR3 loop: CASSPGTGDAEAFF. CDR3 nucleotide sequence: TGTGCCAGCAGCCCTGGGACGGGGGACGCTGAAGCTTTCTTT.

In its sample, this clonotype was seen once. The chain is built from TRBV2 and TRBJ1-5, with D possibly TRBD1 on 6 matching bases. The V and J ends lost 6 bases and 5 bases respectively, with 14 bases between them. This CDR3 comprises 14 residues. CDR1 is SNHLY, CDR2 FYNNEI, per germline. The CDR3 is CASRGEGVYQPQHF. The CDR3 coding sequence is TGTGCCAGCAGGGGCGAGGGGGTATATCAGCCCCAGCATTTT.

In the case of this clonotype: At one of its ends the junction is not consistent with the germline gene, which may arise from a read error. The V and J genes are TRBV7-9 and TRBJ2-5; D perhaps matches TRBD1 (5 bases). The CDR3 extends over 16 amino acids. Germline values: CDR1 SEHNR, CDR2 FQNEAQ (reference sequence). The chain's CDR3 is CASSQVTAQGWETQYF. The CDR3 coding sequence is TGCGCCAGCAGCCAAGTGACCGCGCAGGGATGGGAGACCCAGTACTTC.

This clonotype was observed many times. V usage is TRBV20-1 and J usage is TRBJ2-1, with 11 bases aligning to TRBD2. With V trimmed by 3 bases and J by 3 bases, 1 base remained unmatched. CDR3 length equals 14 residues. Germline V gene sequence: CDR1 DFQATT, CDR2 SNEGSKA (reference sequence). Written as DNA, the CDR3 is TGCAGTGCTAGGGGACTAGCGGTCTACAATGAGCAGTTCTTC. Translated, it gives CSARGLAVYNEQFF.